Only a few counts were recorded for the clone carrying this T cell receptor (beta chain). The data originate from a study of blood T cells in healthy people across ages. Per the germline V gene, CDR1 is MNHEY and CDR2 is SMNVEV (reference sequence). The germline V and J ends were trimmed by 4 bases and 4 bases, with 17 bases remaining between them. This CDR3 has 16 residues. Combining a sample-barcoded 5' primer with a J-beta primer mix, a second PCR ran for 7 to 11 cycles. TCRdb re-called the 5' RACE reads with MiXCR, one entry per CDR3 protein. The table shows more than 650,000 distinct CDR3 sequences, with about 24% occurring only once.

The sample taken for sequencing was blood. The TCR was taken from a man in his 70s in good health. The rearrangement uses TRBV27 and TRBJ2-1, with TRBD2 as a possible D gene (6 bases). The CDR3 loop reads CASSSWAGRTYNEQFF. The DNA of the CDR3 is TGTGCCAGCAGTTCTTGGGCGGGACGCACTTACAATGAGCAGTTCTTC.